The rows below give T cell receptor beta chains drawn from one sample of a study of T cells in Graves' hyperthyroidism and ophthalmopathy. TCRdb processed the multiplex PCR reads anew with MiXCR; each CDR3 protein has one entry. This sample has fewer than 350,000 distinct CDR3 sequences, with approximately 14% found just once. Sequencing was done on a sample of blood. The origin of the receptors is a woman between 40 and 50 years old with Graves' hyperthyroidism. Each CDR3 is given with its conserved first and last residue. Clone size is given for some rows only: seen once, a few or many times, or a class if the clone is expanded.

clone_size j_call v_call cdr3_aa
many TRBJ1-2 TRBV6-2/TRBV6-3 CASSYSSYGYTF
many TRBJ2-5 TRBV11-2 CASSHKDWGGTQYF
NA TRBJ1-1 TRBV9 CASSVGGGRSTEAFF
NA TRBJ2-3 TRBV10-3 CAISESSLGADTQYF
NA TRBJ1-4 TRBV7-9 CASSLEVTGKNEKLFF
NA TRBJ2-7 TRBV25-1 CASSDGPYEQYF
many TRBJ1-1 TRBV28 CASSFQAEMNTEAFF
many TRBJ1-2 TRBV27 CASSFGRLFGYTF
many TRBJ2-1 TRBV12-3/TRBV12-4 CASSSKLAGKQFF
few TRBJ2-7 TRBV19 CASRSANFYEQYF
NA TRBJ1-2 TRBV2 CASSGGPAYGYTF
few TRBJ2-7 TRBV4-1 CASSQAPGTAYEQYF
few TRBJ1-4 TRBV6-6 CASSHSTGGEEKLFF
NA TRBJ2-3 TRBV29-1 CSVVPPGGTDTQYF
many TRBJ1-1 TRBV18 CASSRDTELTEAFF
many TRBJ2-1 TRBV7-9 CASSPLMGGNEQFF
many TRBJ2-1 TRBV6-1 CASSQSSGRAGNEQFF
NA TRBJ1-5 TRBV4-1 CASSQVDQGNQPQHF
many TRBJ2-5 TRBV9 CASSARSYQETQYF
many TRBJ2-3 TRBV19 CAGRLAGDGDTQYF